Included here is one TCR beta chain sequence, with context. Other nucleotide sequences from this sample produce the same CDR3. This sample is part of a study of T cell responses to AZD1222 COVID-19 vaccine. Only in-frame clones appear in the TCRdb table, and some are missing; sequencing was by immunoSEQ multiplex PCR. Of roughly 250,000 clones in the sample, approximately 93% are singletons; the top ten hold 0.55%. The sample in question was peripheral blood, obtained on day 0 of AZD1222 vaccination. The sequence was obtained from an adult in good health.

CDR3 residues: CASSLGGDTEAFF. The CDR3 nucleotides are TGTGCCAGCAGTTTAGGGGGGGACACTGAAGCTTTCTTT. The chain joins TRBV28 to TRBJ1-1; weak D call: TRBD1 (5 bases). The CDR3 loop spans 13 amino acids. Germline CDR1 reads MDHEN; CDR2 reads SYDVKM. V was shortened by 2 bases and J by 3 bases, with 7 bases between the two germline ends.